The rows below give T cell receptor beta chains drawn from one sample of a study of CD8 T cells in ankylosing spondylitis. Each CDR3 protein gets one entry after TCRdb re-called the 5' RACE reads with MiXCR. The sample consists of under 400,000 distinct CDR3 sequences, under 14% of them appearing once. Source material: blood, either unsorted or a sorted T cell fraction (not recorded which). The origin of the receptors is a female donor with ankylosing spondylitis or in good health (not recorded which). CDR3s include the opening cysteine and the closing phenylalanine or tryptophan. D genes are given only for firm matches. Clone size is given for some rows only: seen once, a few or many times, or a class if the clone is expanded.

j_call v_call clone_size d_call cdr3_nt cdr3_aa
TRBJ2-6 TRBV7-9 . . TGTGCCAGCAGCTTAGATCGTTCGGGCAACGTCCTGACTTTC CASSLDRSGNVLTF
TRBJ2-1 TRBV9 few TRBD2 TGTGCCAGCAGCGTAGATGGGGGGGACAATGAGCAGTTCTTC CASSVDGGDNEQFF
TRBJ2-1 TRBV24-1 many . TGTGCCACCACTCGAGGAAATGAGCAGTTCTTC CATTRGNEQFF
TRBJ1-5 TRBV20-1 many . TGCAGTGCGGCGGGCCAATTTAGCAATCAGCCCCAGCATTTT CSAAGQFSNQPQHF
TRBJ2-7 TRBV14 once TRBD1 TGTGCCAGCAGCCAAGGGACAGGGTTCGAGCAGTCCTTC CASSQGTGFEQSF
TRBJ1-5 TRBV5-1 few . TGCGCCAGCAGCACAGATCCAGGCAATCAGCCCCAGCATTTT CASSTDPGNQPQHF
TRBJ1-2 TRBV5-1 . TRBD1 TGCGCCAGCAGCTTCGGAGTAGGCCTACAGGGGGCCGATGGCTACACCTTC CASSFGVGLQGADGYTF
TRBJ1-5 TRBV28 few . TGTGCCAGCAGTTCCCCGCTTTCCAGGGGCAATCAGCCCCAGCATTTT CASSSPLSRGNQPQHF
TRBJ1-4 TRBV7-9 many TRBD1 TGTGCCAGCAGCATCGGACAGGGTAATGAAAAACTGTTTTTT CASSIGQGNEKLFF
TRBJ1-3 TRBV5-1 many . TGCGCCAGCAGCTTCGGGGGAGTTACCTCTGGAAACACCATATATTTT CASSFGGVTSGNTIYF
TRBJ2-3 TRBV20-1 . TRBD2 TGCAGTGCTAGGGGGACTAGCGGGGCCAATACGCAGTATTTT CSARGTSGANTQYF
TRBJ2-5 TRBV20-1 many . TGCAGTGCTAGACCCTTGGCAGGGATGAGAGAGACCCAGTACTTC CSARPLAGMRETQYF
TRBJ2-1 TRBV11-2 . . TGTGCCAGCAGCCCAGGGTCGGTTGAGCAGTTCTTC CASSPGSVEQFF
TRBJ1-2 TRBV2 . . TGTGCCAGCAGAAAAGATAACGGCCCCTATGGCTACACCTTC CASRKDNGPYGYTF
TRBJ2-2 TRBV7-6 few . TGTGCCAGCAGCTTAGCAGGGGACGGGGAGCTGTTTTTT CASSLAGDGELFF